This T cell receptor (beta chain) originates from a study of response to subunit inactivated influenza vaccine. Points on this clonotype: Its antigen is not known.

CDR1 and CDR2 from the germline V gene are DFQATT and SNEGSKA (reference sequence). The J segment lost 1 base and the V segment lost 4 bases, leaving 6 bases of the junction unmatched. This CDR3 spans 15 amino acids. Notes on the study in general: The authors proposed limited new T cell recruitment per seasonal influenza vaccination.

Each CDR3 protein gets one entry after TCRdb re-called the RT-PCR reads with MiXCR. The table records more than 500,000 distinct CDR3 sequences, roughly 12% of them present only once. The sample was also linked to a second study, of T cells expressing NK-cell markers. That report notes: The TCR beta cDNA came from 5'RACE template switching with UMIs. It was sorted CD3+CD56-NKG2C+, CD3+CD56+NKG2C- and CD3+CD56+NKG2C+ T cells that provided the TCR beta repertoires. Evidence did not settle whether expanded NKG2C+ T cell clones targeted HCMV.

The chain carries TRBV20-1 and TRBJ2-3, with TRBD1 matching 9 bases. This receptor was taken from a man aged 45 to 65 who received an inactivated influenza vaccine. The starting material was PBMCs from blood, obtained on the day of vaccination. CDR3 in DNA: TGCAGTGCTAAGGGTTGGGACAGGGGCACAGATACGCAGTATTTT. Translated: CSAKGWDRGTDTQYF.